The source of this T cell receptor beta chain is a study of PD-1 blockade in classical Hodgkin lymphoma. General study points: It was reported that newly diagnosed patients had less baseline TCR diversity than healthy donors. Whoever responded completely had baseline diversity much like that seen in newly diagnosed patients.

Every patient was affected by relapse after autologous stem cell transplantation, while exposure to brentuximab vedotin was not uniform. Reported best responses ranged across complete response, partial response or progressive disease. Profiled with immunoSEQ multiplex PCR; TCRdb holds only in-frame clones, not every one. The sample shows about 97,000 clones, approximately 88% of them seen only once. Germline V lookup: CDR1 LNHDA, CDR2 SQIVND (reference sequence). CDR3 length equals 13 residues. V shed 3 bases and J shed 7 bases, with 9 bases lying between them. Concerning this clone itself: Its antigen remains unidentified.

The starting material was peripheral blood mononuclear cells (PBMCs), obtained at baseline. The genes are TRBV19 and TRBJ2-2; D is unresolved. The origin of this receptor is a human donor with classical Hodgkin lymphoma. The CDR3 sequence: CASSINVYGELFF. CDR3 bases: TGTGCCAGTAGTATCAATGTATACGGGGAGCTGTTTTTT. Full variable domain (remainder filled in from reference TRBV19 and TRBJ2-2): DGGITQSPKYLFRKEGQNVTLSCEQNLNHDAMYWYRQDPGQGLRLIYYSQIVNDFQKGDIAEGYSVSREKKESFPLTVTSAQKNPTAFYLCASSINVYGELFFGEGSRLTVL.